This record looks at one TCR beta chain sequence and its context. This clone was recorded only once. Its antigen has not been determined. Within one base of it there is no much larger clone, and no base qualities were kept. The intended sense of this specimen's treatment or condition label: some 19 received Ad26.COV2.S at low or high dose, single or two shots; 5 received placebo; per-sample allocation not given. For vaccine and placebo recipients, repertoires were sequenced using samples collected on day 63 after the first injection. In Cohort 1b, 25 adults aged 18-55 years were enrolled at a single site in Boston, USA, between 29 July and 7 August 2020. Ad26.COV2.S consisted of a replication-incompetent adenovirus type 26 vector by which a prefusion-stabilized SARS-CoV-2 spike protein from the original Wuhan strain was expressed. The data were taken from a study of Ad26.COV2.S vaccination and SARS-CoV-2 variants (dated by TCRdb to the early 2020s). Background for the entire study: Donors in the vaccine arm were drawn from COV1001, a phase I-IIa trial of Ad26.COV2.S in healthy adults that was multicentre, randomized, double-blind and placebo-controlled. Ad26.COV2.S was administered intramuscularly at a dose of 5x10^10 or 1x10^11 viral particles, either as one shot or as two shots given 56 days apart. TCRbeta repertoire sequencing was used to assess the specificity and breadth of SARS-CoV-2-reactive T cell receptors after Ad26.COV2.S vaccination. A total of 32 samples were included in the TCR-sequenced set, comprising about 20 Ad26.COV2.S vaccine recipients, 5 placebo recipients and 8 SARS-CoV-2 convalescent individuals. Trial participants were randomized into five groups of five, in which low-dose or high-dose Ad26.COV2.S was given once or twice, or placebo was given on both occasions. Investigators remained blinded to trial group allocation during experiments and outcome assessment.

The immunoSEQ Assay was the method used to sequence TCRbeta CDR3 regions. After extraction, genomic DNA underwent amplification by bias-controlled multiplex PCR, followed by high-throughput sequencing. From the authors' description of their analysis: Collapsing and filtering of sequences were performed to quantify the absolute abundance of each unique TCRbeta CDR3 region. T cell fraction was estimated by normalization of TCRbeta template counts to usable DNA, with usable DNA being measured through amplification of reference genes present in all nucleated cells. Repertoire TCRs were annotated as SARS-CoV-2-specific when V gene, CDR3 amino acid sequence and J gene were exactly matched to a known reactive TCR set. The reference SARS-CoV-2 TCR set came from MIRA and was filtered for enrichment in COVID-19-positive ImmuneCODE repertoires, removing public or cross-reactive TCRs. Based on the MIRA antigens, annotated TCRs were further analysed at the level of specific ORF or position within ORF. Breadth was defined as the number of annotated unique rearrangements divided by the total number of unique productive rearrangements, and depth was defined as the summed frequency of the annotated unique rearrangements. Group comparisons of TCR breadth used two-sided Wilcoxon rank-sum tests. This is the immuneACCESS table as TCRdb keeps it, with only in-frame sequences that have V and J called. A part of the clones is gone; compared with another copy, unresolved V genes explain less than half, and the rest is unexplained. V, J and clone size were drawn from that table, and D and trimming were deduced from the DNA. The sample table holds hundreds of thousands of clones, of which 70% to 90% were seen once. Of the sample, about 3.1% is held by the ten largest clones.

The study at large found these results: After vaccination, spike-specific CD8+ and CD4+ T cell responses were reported to show substantial breadth. The authors noted that total T cell responses may have been underestimated by the TCR breadth and depth analyses. Compared with placebo recipients, Ad26.COV2.S recipients showed higher spike-specific TCR breadth (P = 0.0014). Vaccine and placebo recipients had comparable non-spike TCR breadth, which fits with the vaccine containing only spike. The study was not powered for comparison of responses between vaccine doses or regimens.

Sequences were derived from peripheral blood, sampled in a trial of Ad26.COV2.S vaccine versus placebo. The source of this sequence is a person between 18 and 65 years old who received the Ad26.COV2.S COVID-19 vaccine or a placebo.

At the DNA level, the sequence is TGTGCCAGCTCGTCCCGGGACAGTCAGTACTTC. This is translated as CASSSRDSQYF. The chain couples TRBV18 to TRBJ2-4, and 7 bases in between align with TRBD1. The germline V end is reduced by 6 bases and the J end by 12 bases; junction bases left unmatched: 5. The CDR3 numbers 11 residues from cysteine through phenylalanine. Only the CDR3 portion is preserved as DNA: 33 bases, with reading frame beginning at the first base. Sequences KGHSH (CDR1) and LQKENI (CDR2) are obtained from the germline V gene.